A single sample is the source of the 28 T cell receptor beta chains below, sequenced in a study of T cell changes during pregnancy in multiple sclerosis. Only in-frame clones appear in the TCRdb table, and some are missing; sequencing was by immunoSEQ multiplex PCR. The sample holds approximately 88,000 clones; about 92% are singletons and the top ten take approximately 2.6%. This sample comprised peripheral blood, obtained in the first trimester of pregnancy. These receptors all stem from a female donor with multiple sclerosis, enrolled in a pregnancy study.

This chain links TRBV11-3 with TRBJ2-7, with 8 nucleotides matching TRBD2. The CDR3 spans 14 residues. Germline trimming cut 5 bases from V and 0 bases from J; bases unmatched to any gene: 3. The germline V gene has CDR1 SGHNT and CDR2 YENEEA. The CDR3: CASSAGGNSYEQYF. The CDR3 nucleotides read TGTGCCAGCAGCGCGGGGGGTAACTCCTACGAGCAGTACTTC.

The CDR3 reads CASSLRLQNNEQYF. CDR3 DNA: TGTGCCAGTAGTCTTCGACTACAAAACAACGAGCAGTACTTC. This rearrangement joins TRBV19 to TRBJ2-7; D possibly corresponds to TRBD2 (5 bases). Germline lookup yields CDR1 LNHDA and CDR2 SQIVND (reference sequence). The CDR3 sequence is 14 residues long. Trimming cost V 5 bases and J 5 bases, with 16 bases left between them.

As DNA, the CDR3 is TGTGCCAGCAGTTTATCGGGCAGGGCAGGCTGGCGCACAGATACGCAGTATTTT. It is translated as CASSLSGRAGWRTDTQYF. This rearrangement joins TRBV28 to TRBJ2-3; perhaps TRBD1 as D (5 bases). Trimming cost V 1 base and J 1 base, with 18 bases left between them. The germline CDR1 and CDR2 sequences are MDHEN and SYDVKM. This CDR3 contains 18 residues.

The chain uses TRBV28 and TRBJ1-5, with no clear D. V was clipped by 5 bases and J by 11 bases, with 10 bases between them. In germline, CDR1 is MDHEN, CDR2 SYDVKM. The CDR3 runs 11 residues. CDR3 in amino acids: CASSPKEAQHF. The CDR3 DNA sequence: TGTGCCAGCAGTCCTAAAGAGGCCCAGCATTTT.

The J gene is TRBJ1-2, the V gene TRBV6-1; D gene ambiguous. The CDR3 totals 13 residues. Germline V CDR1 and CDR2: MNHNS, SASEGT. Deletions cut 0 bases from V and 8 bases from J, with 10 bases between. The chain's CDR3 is CASSEAAAGGYTF. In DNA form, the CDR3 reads TGTGCCAGCAGTGAAGCAGCGGCCGGGGGCTACACCTTC.

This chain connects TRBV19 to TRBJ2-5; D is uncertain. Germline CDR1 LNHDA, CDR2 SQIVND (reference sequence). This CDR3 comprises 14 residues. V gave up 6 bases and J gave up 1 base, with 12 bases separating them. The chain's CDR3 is CASRSSGTQETQYF. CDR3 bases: TGTGCCAGTAGATCTTCAGGCACCCAAGAGACCCAGTACTTC.

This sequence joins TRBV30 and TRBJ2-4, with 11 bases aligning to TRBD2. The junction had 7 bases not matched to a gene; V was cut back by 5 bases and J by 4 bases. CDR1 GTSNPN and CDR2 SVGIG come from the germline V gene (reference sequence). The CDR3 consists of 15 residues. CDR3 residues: CAWATPSGRKNIQYF. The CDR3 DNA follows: TGTGCCTGGGCCACCCCTAGCGGGAGGAAAAACATTCAGTACTTC. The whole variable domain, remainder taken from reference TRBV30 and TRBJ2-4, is SQTIHQWPATLVQPVGSPLSLECTVEGTSNPNLYWYRQAAGRGLQLLFYSVGIGQISSEVPQNLSASRPQDRQFILSSKKLLLSDSGFYLCAWATPSGRKNIQYFGAGTRLSVL.

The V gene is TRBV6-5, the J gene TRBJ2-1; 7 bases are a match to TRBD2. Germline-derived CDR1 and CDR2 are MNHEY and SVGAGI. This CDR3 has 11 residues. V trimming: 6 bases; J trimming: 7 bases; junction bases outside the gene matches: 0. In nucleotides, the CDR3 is TGTGCCAGCAGAGCGGGGAATGAGCAGTTCTTC. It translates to CASRAGNEQFF.

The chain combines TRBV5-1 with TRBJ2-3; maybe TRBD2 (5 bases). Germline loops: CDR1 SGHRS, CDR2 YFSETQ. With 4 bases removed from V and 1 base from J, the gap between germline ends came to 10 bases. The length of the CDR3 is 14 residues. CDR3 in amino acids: CASSPVGGTDTQYF. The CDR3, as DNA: TGCGCCAGCAGCCCGGTCGGGGGCACAGATACGCAGTATTTT. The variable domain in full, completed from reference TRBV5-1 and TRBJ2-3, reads KAGVTQTPRYLIKTRGQQVTLSCSPISGHRSVSWYQQTPGQGLQFLFEYFSETQRNKGNFPGRFSGRQFSNSRSEMNVSTLELGDSALYLCASSPVGGTDTQYFGPGTRLTVL.

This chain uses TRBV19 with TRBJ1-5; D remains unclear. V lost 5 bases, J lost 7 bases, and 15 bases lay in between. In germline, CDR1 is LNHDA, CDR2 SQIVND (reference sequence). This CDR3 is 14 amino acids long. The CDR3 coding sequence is TGTGCCAGTAGTCGCGGCAGTATTAACCAGCCCCAGCATTTT. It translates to CASSRGSINQPQHF.

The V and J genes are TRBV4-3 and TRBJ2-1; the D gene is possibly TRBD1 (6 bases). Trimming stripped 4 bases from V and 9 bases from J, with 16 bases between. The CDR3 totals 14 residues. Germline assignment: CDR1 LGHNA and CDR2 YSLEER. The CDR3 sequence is CASSLGRSQGEQFF. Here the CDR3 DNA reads TGCGCCAGCAGCCTAGGACGCTCACAGGGTGAGCAGTTCTTC.

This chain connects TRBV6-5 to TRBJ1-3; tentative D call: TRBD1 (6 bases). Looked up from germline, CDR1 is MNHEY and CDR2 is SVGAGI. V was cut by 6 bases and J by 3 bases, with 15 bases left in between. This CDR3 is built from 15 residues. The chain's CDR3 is CASSRGVSFGNTIYF. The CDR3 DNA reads TGTGCCAGCAGCAGGGGAGTAAGCTTTGGAAACACCATATATTTT.

In DNA, the CDR3 is TGTGCCAGCAGTGCGACAGGGGGCGCAAAGCAGCCCCAGCATTTT. Translating it yields CASSATGGAKQPQHF. The gene calls are TRBV6-1 and TRBJ1-5, with 10 positions matching TRBD1. CDR1 and CDR2 from the germline V gene are MNHNS and SASEGT. CDR3 length: 15 amino acids. Losses at the gene ends were 4 bases for V and 7 bases for J; bases not matched to a gene: 7.

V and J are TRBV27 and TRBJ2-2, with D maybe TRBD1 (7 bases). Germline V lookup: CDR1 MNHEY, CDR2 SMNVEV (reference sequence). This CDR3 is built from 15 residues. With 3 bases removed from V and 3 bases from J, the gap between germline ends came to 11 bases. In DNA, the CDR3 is TGTGCCAGCAGTTTTGCGGGACAGTACACCGGGGAGCTGTTTTTT. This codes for CASSFAGQYTGELFF.

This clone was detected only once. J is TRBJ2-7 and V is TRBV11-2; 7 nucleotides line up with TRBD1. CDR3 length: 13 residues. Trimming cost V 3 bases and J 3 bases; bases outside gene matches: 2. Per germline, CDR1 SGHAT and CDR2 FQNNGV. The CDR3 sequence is CASSLDRNYEQYF. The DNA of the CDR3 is TGTGCCAGCAGCTTGGACAGGAACTACGAGCAGTACTTC.

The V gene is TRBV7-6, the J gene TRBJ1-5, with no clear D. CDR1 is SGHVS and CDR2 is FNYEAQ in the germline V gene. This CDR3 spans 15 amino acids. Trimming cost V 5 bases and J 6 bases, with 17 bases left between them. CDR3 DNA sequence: TGTGCCAGCAGCCCCATAGCGGGGAACACTCAGCCCCAGCATTTT. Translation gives CASSPIAGNTQPQHF.

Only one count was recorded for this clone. The CDR3 DNA is TGTGCCATCAGTGAATGGCAGGGGGAAGCTTTCTTT. This translates into CAISEWQGEAFF. The chain couples TRBV10-3 to TRBJ1-1, with a possible D match to TRBD1 (6 bases). Germline CDR1 reads ENHRY; CDR2 reads SYGVKD. The ends were cut back, 3 bases at V and 8 bases at J, with 10 bases in the middle. The CDR3 is made up of 12 amino acids.

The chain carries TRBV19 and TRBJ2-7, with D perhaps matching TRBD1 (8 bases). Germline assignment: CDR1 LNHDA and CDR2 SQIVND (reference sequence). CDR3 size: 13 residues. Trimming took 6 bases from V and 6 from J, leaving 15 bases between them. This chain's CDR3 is CASRGTGGGEQYF. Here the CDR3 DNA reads TGTGCCAGTAGGGGGACAGGCGGGGGCGAGCAGTACTTC.

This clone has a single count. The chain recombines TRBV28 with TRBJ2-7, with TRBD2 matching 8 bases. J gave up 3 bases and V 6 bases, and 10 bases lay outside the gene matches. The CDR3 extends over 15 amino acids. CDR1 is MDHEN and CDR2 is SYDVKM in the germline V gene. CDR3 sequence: CASRTLGGGIYEQYF. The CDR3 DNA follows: TGTGCCAGCAGGACCCTCGGGGGGGGTATCTACGAGCAGTACTTC.

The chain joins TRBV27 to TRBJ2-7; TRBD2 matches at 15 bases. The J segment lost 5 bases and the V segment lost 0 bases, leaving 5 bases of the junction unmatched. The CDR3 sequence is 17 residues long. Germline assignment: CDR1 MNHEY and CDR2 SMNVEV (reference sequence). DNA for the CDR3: TGTGCCAGCAGTTTATCAGGACTAGCGGGAGGGCGCGACGAGCAGTACTTC. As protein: CASSLSGLAGGRDEQYF.

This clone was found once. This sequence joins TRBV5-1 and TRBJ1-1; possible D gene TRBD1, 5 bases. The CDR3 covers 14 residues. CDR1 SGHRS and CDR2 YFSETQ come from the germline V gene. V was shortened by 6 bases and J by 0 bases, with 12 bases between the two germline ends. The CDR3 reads CASTPGLVNTEAFF. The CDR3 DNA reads TGCGCCAGCACCCCAGGGTTGGTGAACACTGAAGCTTTCTTT. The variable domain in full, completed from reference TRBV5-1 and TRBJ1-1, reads KAGVTQTPRYLIKTRGQQVTLSCSPISGHRSVSWYQQTPGQGLQFLFEYFSETQRNKGNFPGRFSGRQFSNSRSEMNVSTLELGDSALYLCASTPGLVNTEAFFGQGTRLTVV.

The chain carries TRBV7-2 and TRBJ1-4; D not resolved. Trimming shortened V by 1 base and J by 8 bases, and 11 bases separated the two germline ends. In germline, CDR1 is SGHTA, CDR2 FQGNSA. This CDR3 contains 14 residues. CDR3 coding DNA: TGTGCCAGCAGCTTAGACCCAAGGAGGGAAAAACTGTTTTTT. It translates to CASSLDPRREKLFF.

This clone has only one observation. For the CDR3, the DNA is TGTGCCAGCTCGCCATCCGGGACAGGGGGCTCGAACACCGGGGAGCTGTTTTTT. Its protein product is CASSPSGTGGSNTGELFF. This chain links TRBV18 with TRBJ2-2; 12 bases fit TRBD1. There are 18 residues in the CDR3. From germline, CDR1 is KGHSH and CDR2 LQKENI. The ends lost 6 bases at V and 0 bases at J; junction bases unmatched: 8.

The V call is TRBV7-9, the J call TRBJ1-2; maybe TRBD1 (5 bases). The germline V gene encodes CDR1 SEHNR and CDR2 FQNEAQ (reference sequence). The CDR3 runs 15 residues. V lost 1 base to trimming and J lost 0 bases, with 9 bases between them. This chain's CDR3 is CASSLGQRANYGYTF. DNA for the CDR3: TGTGCCAGCAGCTTAGGACAGCGAGCTAACTATGGCTACACCTTC.

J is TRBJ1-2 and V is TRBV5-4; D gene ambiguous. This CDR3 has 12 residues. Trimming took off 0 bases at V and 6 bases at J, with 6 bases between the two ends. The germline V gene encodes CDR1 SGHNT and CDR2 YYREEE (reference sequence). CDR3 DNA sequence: TGTGCCAGCAGCTTGGACCTAGATGGCTACACCTTC. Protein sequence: CASSLDLDGYTF. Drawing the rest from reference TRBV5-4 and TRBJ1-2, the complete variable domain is ETGVTQSPTHLIKTRGQQVTLRCSSQSGHNTVSWYQQALGQGPQFIFQYYREEENGRGNFPPRFSGLQFPNYSSELNVNALELDDSALYLCASSLDLDGYTFGSGTRLTVV.

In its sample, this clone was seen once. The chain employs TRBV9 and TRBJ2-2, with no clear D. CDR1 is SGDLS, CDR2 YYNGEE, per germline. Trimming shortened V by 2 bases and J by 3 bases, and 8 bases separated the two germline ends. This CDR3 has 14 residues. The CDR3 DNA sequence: TGTGCCAGCAGCGTGATATCAGACACCGGGGAGCTGTTTTTT. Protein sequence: CASSVISDTGELFF.

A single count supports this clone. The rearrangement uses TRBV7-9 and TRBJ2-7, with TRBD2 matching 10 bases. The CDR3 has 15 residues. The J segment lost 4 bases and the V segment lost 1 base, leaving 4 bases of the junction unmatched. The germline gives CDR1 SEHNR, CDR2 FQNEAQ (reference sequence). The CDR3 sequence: CASSLGTSGFYEQYF. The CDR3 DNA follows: TGTGCCAGCAGCTTAGGGACTAGCGGCTTTTACGAGCAGTACTTC.

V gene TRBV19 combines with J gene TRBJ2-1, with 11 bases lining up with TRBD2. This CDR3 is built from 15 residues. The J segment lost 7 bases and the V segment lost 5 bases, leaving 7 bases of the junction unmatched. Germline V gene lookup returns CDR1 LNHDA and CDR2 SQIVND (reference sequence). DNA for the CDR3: TGTGCCAGTAGTGCGACTAGCGGGACATGGAATGAGCAGTTCTTC. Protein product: CASSATSGTWNEQFF.